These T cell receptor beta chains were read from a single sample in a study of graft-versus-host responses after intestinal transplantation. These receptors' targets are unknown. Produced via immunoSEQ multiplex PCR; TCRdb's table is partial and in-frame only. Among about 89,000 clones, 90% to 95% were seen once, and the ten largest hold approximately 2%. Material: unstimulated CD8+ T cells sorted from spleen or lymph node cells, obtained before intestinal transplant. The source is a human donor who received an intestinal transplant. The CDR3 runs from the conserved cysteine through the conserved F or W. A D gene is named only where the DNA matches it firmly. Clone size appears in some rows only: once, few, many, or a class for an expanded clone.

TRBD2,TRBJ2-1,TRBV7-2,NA,CASAGGAHEQFF,TGTGCCAGCGCGGGGGGGGCTCACGAGCAGTTCTTC
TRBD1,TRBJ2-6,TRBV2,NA,CASSERGTGYSGANVLTF,TGTGCCAGCAGTGAAAGGGGGACAGGGTACTCTGGGGCCAACGTCCTGACTTTC
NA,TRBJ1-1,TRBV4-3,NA,CASSQDLLGGNTEAFF,TGCGCCAGCAGCCAAGATCTTCTAGGGGGGAACACTGAAGCTTTCTTT
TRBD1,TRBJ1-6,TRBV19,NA,CASSTLRTGGNSPLHF,TGTGCCAGTAGTACACTCAGGACAGGTGGAAATTCACCCCTCCACTTT
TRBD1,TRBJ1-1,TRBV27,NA,CASSWDRGHTEAFF,TGTGCCAGCAGTTGGGACAGGGGGCACACTGAAGCTTTCTTT
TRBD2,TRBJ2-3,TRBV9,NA,CASSVASGGTADTQYF,TGTGCCAGCAGCGTAGCGAGCGGGGGGACCGCAGATACGCAGTATTTT
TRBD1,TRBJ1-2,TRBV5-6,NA,CASSLAGGTGGFRDYGYTF,TGTGCCAGCAGCTTGGCTGGAGGGACAGGGGGCTTTAGGGACTATGGCTACACCTTC
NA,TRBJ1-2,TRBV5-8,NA,CASSLGGGDYGYTF,TGTGCCAGCAGCTTGGGAGGTGGCGACTATGGCTACACCTTC
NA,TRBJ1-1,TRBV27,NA,CASSSQLNTEAFF,TGTGCCAGCAGTTCGCAGTTAAACACTGAAGCTTTCTTT
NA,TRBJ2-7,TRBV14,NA,CASSQRTVLDEQYF,TGTGCCAGCAGCCAGAGGACAGTCTTGGACGAGCAGTACTTC
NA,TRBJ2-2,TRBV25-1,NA,CASRLSAGELFF,TGTGCCAGCAGACTATCCGCCGGGGAGCTGTTTTTT
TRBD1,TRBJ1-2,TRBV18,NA,CASSPYIPDRVDLGYGYTF,TGTGCCAGCTCACCATATATCCCGGACAGGGTGGATTTGGGCTATGGCTACACCTTC
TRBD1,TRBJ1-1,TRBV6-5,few,CASSLTGGLNTEAFF,TGTGCCAGCAGTTTAACAGGGGGCTTGAACACTGAAGCTTTCTTT
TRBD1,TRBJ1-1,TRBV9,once,CASSMTGITEAFF,TGTGCCAGCAGCATGACAGGGATCACTGAAGCTTTCTTT
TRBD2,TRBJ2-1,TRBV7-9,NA,CASSRLANEQFF,TGTGCCAGCAGCCGACTAGCAAATGAGCAGTTCTTC
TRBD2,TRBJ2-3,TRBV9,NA,CASSRSRLTSGGTDTQYF,TGTGCCAGCAGCCGTTCTCGTTTGACTAGCGGGGGCACAGATACGCAGTATTTT
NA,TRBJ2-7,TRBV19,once,CASSTTAAAYEQYF,TGTGCCAGTAGTACGACAGCCGCGGCCTACGAGCAGTACTTC
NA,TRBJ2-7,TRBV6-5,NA,CASSYSGSGYEQYF,TGTGCCAGCAGTTACTCGGGTTCGGGCTACGAGCAGTACTTC
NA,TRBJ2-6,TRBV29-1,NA,CSVLSSGANVLTF,TGCAGCGTTCTATCATCTGGGGCCAACGTCCTGACTTTC
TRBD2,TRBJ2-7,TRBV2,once,CASSGTSGGYEQYF,TGTGCCAGCAGTGGGACTAGCGGGGGATACGAGCAGTACTTC
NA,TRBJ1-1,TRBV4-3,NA,CASSPTGFSEAFF,TGCGCCAGCAGCCCCACAGGGTTTTCTGAAGCTTTCTTT
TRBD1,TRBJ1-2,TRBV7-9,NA,CASSSDRAAGYTF,TGTGCCAGCAGCTCGGACAGGGCGGCTGGCTACACCTTC
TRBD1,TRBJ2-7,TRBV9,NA,CASSAQGYDEQYF,TGTGCCAGCAGCGCACAGGGGTACGACGAGCAGTACTTC
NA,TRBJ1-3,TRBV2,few,CASLRLDSGNTIYF,TGTGCCAGCTTGCGGCTGGACTCTGGAAACACCATATATTTT
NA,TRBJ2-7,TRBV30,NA,CAWSEKAGYYEQYF,TGTGCCTGGAGTGAGAAGGCGGGCTACTACGAGCAGTACTTC
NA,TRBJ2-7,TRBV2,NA,CASSEPRDGEEQYF,TGTGCCAGCAGTGAACCCAGGGATGGTGAAGAGCAGTACTTC
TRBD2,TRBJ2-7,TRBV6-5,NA,CASMPSGGPDEQYF,TGTGCCAGCATGCCCAGCGGGGGGCCCGACGAGCAGTACTTC
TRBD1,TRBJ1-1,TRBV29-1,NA,CSVEVTGDTEAFF,TGCAGCGTTGAAGTGACAGGGGATACTGAAGCTTTCTTT
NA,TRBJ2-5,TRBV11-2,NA,CASSPAGGVQYF,TGTGCCAGCAGCCCCGCGGGTGGGGTGCAGTACTTC
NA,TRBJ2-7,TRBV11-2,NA,CASSLGQHVTF,TGTGCCAGCAGCTTAGGACAACACGTCACCTTC
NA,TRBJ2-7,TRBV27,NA,CASRNTGNQQYF,TGTGCCAGCAGAAACACAGGGAACCAGCAGTACTTC
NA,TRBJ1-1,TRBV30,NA,CAWSWGTGNTEAFF,TGTGCCTGGAGTTGGGGGACTGGAAACACTGAAGCTTTCTTT
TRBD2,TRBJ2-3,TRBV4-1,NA,CASSRGGAKDTQYF,TGCGCCAGCAGCCGCGGGGGGGCAAAAGATACGCAGTATTTT
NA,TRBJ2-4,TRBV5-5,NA,CASSLAKQGWVKNIQYF,TGTGCCAGCAGCTTGGCAAAACAGGGTTGGGTCAAAAACATTCAGTACTTC
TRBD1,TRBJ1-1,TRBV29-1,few,CSVALQGTEAFF,TGCAGCGTTGCCCTACAGGGGACTGAAGCTTTCTTT
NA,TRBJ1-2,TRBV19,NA,CASTLNFNYGYTF,TGTGCCAGTACCCTTAATTTTAACTATGGCTACACCTTC
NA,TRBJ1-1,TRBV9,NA,CASSVNTNTEAFF,TGTGCCAGCAGCGTAAACACGAACACTGAAGCTTTCTTT
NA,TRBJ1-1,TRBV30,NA,CAWIRTRGTEAFF,TGTGCCTGGATCCGGACCCGGGGCACTGAAGCTTTCTTT
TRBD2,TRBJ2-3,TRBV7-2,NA,CASSQRGNFEDTQYF,TGTGCCAGCAGCCAGCGGGGCAACTTCGAGGATACGCAGTATTTT
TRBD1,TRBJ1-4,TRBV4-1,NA,CASSQRPPGQINEKLFF,TGCGCCAGCAGCCAACGACCTCCGGGACAGATAAATGAAAAACTGTTTTTT
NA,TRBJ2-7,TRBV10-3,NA,CAAAGLTGTYEQYF,TGTGCCGCAGCGGGCCTGACAGGGACCTACGAGCAGTACTTC
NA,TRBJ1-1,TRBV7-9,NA,CASSATEGEAFF,TGTGCCAGCAGCGCGACGGAGGGAGAAGCTTTCTTT
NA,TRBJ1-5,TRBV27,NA,CASSMGGLGQPQHF,TGTGCCAGCAGCATGGGGGGGTTGGGTCAGCCCCAGCATTTT
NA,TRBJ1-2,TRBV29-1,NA,CSVVNQGSYGYTF,TGCAGCGTGGTTAACCAGGGTTCCTATGGCTACACCTTC